This TCR beta chain originates from a study of cytomegalovirus exposure and HLA in healthy donors. Germline lookup yields CDR1 MNHEY and CDR2 SMNVEV (reference sequence). This CDR3 region has 14 residues. In the case of this clone: Its cognate antigen is unknown.

Primers for the PCR totalled 60 Vbeta and 13 Jbeta. Here immunoSEQ multiplex PCR was the method, and the copy in TCRdb shows in-frame clones only, minus some. The profile shows over 85,000 clones, around 86% of them singletons. Study-level findings and limits: Analyses of presence and absence presupposed an approximately uniform sequencing depth across donors.

The source material was PBMCs. This rearrangement joins TRBV27 to TRBJ2-5; the D gene is possibly TRBD1 (6 bases). Gene TRBJ2-7 matches the end of the DNA better, so the J call may be wrong. The TCR sequence derives from a female donor in good health and CMV-seropositive. CDR3: CAAPGTPRSYEQYF. CDR3 in DNA: TGTGCCGCCCCCGGGACACCACGCTCCTACGAGCAGTACTTC.